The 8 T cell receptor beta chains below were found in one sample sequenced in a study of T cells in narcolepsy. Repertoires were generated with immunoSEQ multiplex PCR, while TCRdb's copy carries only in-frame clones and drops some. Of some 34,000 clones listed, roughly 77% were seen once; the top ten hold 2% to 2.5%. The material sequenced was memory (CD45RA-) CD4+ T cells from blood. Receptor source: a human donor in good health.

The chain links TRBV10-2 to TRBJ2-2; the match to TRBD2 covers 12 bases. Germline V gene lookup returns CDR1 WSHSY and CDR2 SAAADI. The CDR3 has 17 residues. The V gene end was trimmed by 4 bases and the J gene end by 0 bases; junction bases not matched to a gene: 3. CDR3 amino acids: CASSAGLAGPNTGELFF. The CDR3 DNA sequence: TGCGCCAGCAGTGCTGGACTAGCGGGACCGAACACCGGGGAGCTGTTTTTT.

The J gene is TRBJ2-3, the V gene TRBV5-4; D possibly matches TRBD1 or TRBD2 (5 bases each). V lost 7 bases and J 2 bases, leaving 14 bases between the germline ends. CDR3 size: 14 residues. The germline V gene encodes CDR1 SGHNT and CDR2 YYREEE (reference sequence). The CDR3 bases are TGTGCCAGCCAGGGACCCTACTCCACAGATACGCAGTATTTT. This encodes CASQGPYSTDTQYF.

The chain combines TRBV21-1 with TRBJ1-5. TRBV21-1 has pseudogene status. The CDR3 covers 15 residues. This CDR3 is CASSRGGEGNQPQHF. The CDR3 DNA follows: TGTGCCAGCAGCAGGGGGGGTGAAGGCAATCAGCCCCAGCATTTT.

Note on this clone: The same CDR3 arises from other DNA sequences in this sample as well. CDR3 sequence reads: CASSLAGTGGGYTF. The CDR3 DNA is TGCGCCAGCAGCTTGGCCGGGACAGGGGGTGGCTACACCTTC. The genes are TRBV5-1 and TRBJ1-2; 11 bases line up with TRBD1. V dropped 0 bases and J dropped 7; count of bases not matched to a gene: 2. The CDR3 consists of 14 residues. Per germline, CDR1 SGHRS and CDR2 YFSETQ.

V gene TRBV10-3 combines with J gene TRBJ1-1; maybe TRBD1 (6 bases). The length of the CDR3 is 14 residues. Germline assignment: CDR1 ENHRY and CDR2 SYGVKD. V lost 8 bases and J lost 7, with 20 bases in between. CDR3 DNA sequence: TGTGCCATCGGGAAATCGGGACAAAACGATGAAGCTTTCTTT. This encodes CAIGKSGQNDEAFF.

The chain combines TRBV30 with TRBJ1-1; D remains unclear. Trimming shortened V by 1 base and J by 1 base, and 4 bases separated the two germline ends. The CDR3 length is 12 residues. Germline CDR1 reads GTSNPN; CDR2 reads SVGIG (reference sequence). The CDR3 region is CAWSDGNTEAFF. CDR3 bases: TGTGCCTGGAGTGACGGGAACACTGAAGCTTTCTTT.

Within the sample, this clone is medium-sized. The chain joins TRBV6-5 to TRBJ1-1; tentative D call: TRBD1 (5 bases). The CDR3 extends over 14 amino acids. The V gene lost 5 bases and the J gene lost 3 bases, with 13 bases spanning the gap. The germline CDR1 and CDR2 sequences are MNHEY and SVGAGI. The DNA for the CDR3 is TGTGCCAGCAGTACCGGAGGGGCTTACACTGAAGCTTTCTTT. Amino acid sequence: CASSTGGAYTEAFF.

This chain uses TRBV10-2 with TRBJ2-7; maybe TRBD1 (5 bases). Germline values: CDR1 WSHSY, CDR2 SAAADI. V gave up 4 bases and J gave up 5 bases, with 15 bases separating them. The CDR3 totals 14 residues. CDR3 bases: TGCGCCAGCAGTGCCCCTGGGGCATCGGACGAGCAGTACTTC. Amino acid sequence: CASSAPGASDEQYF.